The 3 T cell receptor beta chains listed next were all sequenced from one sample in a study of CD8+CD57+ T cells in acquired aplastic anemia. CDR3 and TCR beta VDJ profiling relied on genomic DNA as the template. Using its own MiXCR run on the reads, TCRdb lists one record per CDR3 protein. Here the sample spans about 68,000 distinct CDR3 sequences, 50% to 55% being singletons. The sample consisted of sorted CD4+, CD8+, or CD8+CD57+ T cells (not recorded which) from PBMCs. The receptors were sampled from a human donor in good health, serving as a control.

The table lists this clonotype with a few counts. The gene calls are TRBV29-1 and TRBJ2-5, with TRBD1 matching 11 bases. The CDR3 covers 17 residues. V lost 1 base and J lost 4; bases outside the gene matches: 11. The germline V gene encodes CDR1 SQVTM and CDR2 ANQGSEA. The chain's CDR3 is CSVEVSWTGGWSETQYF. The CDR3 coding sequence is TGCAGCGTTGAAGTTTCCTGGACAGGGGGCTGGTCAGAGACCCAGTACTTC.

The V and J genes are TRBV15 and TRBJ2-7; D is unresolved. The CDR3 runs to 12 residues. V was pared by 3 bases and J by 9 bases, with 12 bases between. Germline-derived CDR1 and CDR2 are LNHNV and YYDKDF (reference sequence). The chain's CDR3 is CATSSEIGGQYF. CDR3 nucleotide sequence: TGTGCCACCAGCAGTGAAATAGGCGGGCAGTACTTC.

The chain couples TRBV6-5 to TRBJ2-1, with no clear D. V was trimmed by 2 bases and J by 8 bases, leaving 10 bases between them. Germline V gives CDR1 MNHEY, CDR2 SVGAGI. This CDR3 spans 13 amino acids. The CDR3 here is CASSYGVTYEQFF. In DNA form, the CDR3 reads TGTGCCAGCAGTTACGGGGTTACGTATGAGCAGTTCTTC.